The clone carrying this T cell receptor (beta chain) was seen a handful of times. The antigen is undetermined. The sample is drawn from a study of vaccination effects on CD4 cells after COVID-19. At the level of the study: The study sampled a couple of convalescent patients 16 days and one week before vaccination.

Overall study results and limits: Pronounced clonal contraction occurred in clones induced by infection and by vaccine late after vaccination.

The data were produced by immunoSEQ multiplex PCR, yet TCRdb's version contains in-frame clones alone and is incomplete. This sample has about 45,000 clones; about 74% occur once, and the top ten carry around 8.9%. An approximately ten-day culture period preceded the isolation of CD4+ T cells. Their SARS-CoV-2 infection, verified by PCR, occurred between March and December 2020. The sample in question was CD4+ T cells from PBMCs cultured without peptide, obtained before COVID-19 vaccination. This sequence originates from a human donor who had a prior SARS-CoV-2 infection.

The CDR3 DNA sequence: TGTGCCAGCTTCGAGGCCGGGACAGGCAACACCGGGGAGCTGTTTTTT. It yields the protein CASFEAGTGNTGELFF. V and J are TRBV5-6 and TRBJ2-2, with 8 nucleotides matching TRBD1. The V and J ends lost 7 bases and 2 bases, in that order; junction bases with no gene match: 10. CDR1 is SGHDT, CDR2 YYEEEE, per germline. CDR3 length equals 16 residues.